Shown below are 27 T cell receptor beta chains from a single sample sequenced in a study of PD-L1 blockade in urothelial cancer (dated by TCRdb to 2017 to 2019). Library preparation employed the immunoSEQ multiplex PCR assay. TCRdb obtained this table from immuneACCESS and retained in-frame rearrangements with V and J assigned. These tables miss some clones; where compared with another copy, unresolved V genes account for less than half of the shortfall, and the remainder is unexplained. The sample table shows 49,000 or so clones, and more than 65% are seen once. In total, the top ten clones hold less than 11% of the sample. The time point label corresponds to: pretreatment peripheral blood. The sequencing used PBMCs, collected around atezolizumab (anti-PD-L1) treatment. These TCRs come from an older man with urothelial cancer.

The chain is built from TRBV7-9 and TRBJ2-3; weak D call: TRBD2 (5 bases). There are 12 residues in the CDR3. Deletions cut 4 bases from V and 10 bases from J, with 12 bases between. Germline V gene lookup returns CDR1 SEHNR and CDR2 FQNEAQ (reference sequence). CDR3 loop: CASSSGTGAQYF. The CDR3 bases are TGTGCCAGCAGCTCCGGTACCGGGGCGCAGTATTTT.

The genes are TRBV9 and TRBJ1-3; 9 positions match TRBD1. The CDR3 contains 18 residues. CDR1 SGDLS and CDR2 YYNGEE come from the germline V gene. The trim removed 0 bases at V and 3 bases at J, leaving 10 bases unmatched. The chain's CDR3 is CASSVGLSGQGNGNTIYF. CDR3 coding DNA: TGTGCCAGCAGCGTAGGTTTGTCTGGACAGGGGAATGGAAACACCATATATTTT.

This sequence joins TRBV5-1 and TRBJ1-1; a possible D gene is TRBD1 (6 bases). Trimming pared 4 bases from V and 2 bases from J, leaving 18 bases between. Per the germline V gene, CDR1 is SGHRS and CDR2 is YFSETQ. The CDR3 sequence is 16 residues long. CDR3 sequence: CASSAGPGQQNTEAFF. Written as DNA, the CDR3 is TGCGCCAGCAGCGCGGGTCCGGGACAACAAAACACTGAAGCTTTCTTT.

The CDR3 is CASSLESNEQFF. The CDR3 DNA reads TGTGCCAGCAGCTTAGAGAGCAATGAGCAGTTCTTC. The J gene is TRBJ2-1, the V gene TRBV7-9; D gene uncertain. Between the trimmed V and J ends, which lost 1 base and 6 bases, there was a span of 4 bases. Germline values: CDR1 SEHNR, CDR2 FQNEAQ (reference sequence). The CDR3 covers 12 residues.

The table lists this clone with a count of one. The V call is TRBV5-1, the J call TRBJ2-3, with TRBD2 as a possible D gene (5 bases). The CDR3 loop spans 14 amino acids. Germline values: CDR1 SGHRS, CDR2 YFSETQ. Trimming cost V 7 bases and J 0 bases, with 12 bases left between them. CDR3: CASRRLPSTDTQYF. CDR3 nucleotides: TGCGCCAGCCGCAGACTACCGAGCACAGATACGCAGTATTTT.

The chain combines TRBV5-4 with TRBJ2-2; 7 bases fit TRBD1. CDR1 is SGHNT, CDR2 YYREEE, per germline (reference sequence). V shed 5 bases and J 0 bases; nucleotides not matched to a gene: 4. This CDR3 region has 15 residues. The CDR3 DNA reads TGTGCCAGCAGGGGACAGTATTCGAACACCGGGGAGCTGTTTTTT. As protein: CASRGQYSNTGELFF.

This clone was seen a few times. V is TRBV19 and J is TRBJ2-3, with D tentatively TRBD1 (6 bases). Germline CDR1 reads LNHDA; CDR2 reads SQIVND (reference sequence). The CDR3 runs 16 residues. Trimming pared 2 bases from V and 5 bases from J, leaving 17 bases between. As DNA, the CDR3 is TGTGCCAGTAGTATATCAGGGGCTTCATCCAAAGATACGCAGTATTTT. Amino acid sequence: CASSISGASSKDTQYF.

The rearrangement joins TRBV11-2 to TRBJ1-1; 9 nucleotides agree with TRBD1. V lost 1 base and J lost 1; bases outside the gene matches: 4. The CDR3 is 16 residues long. The germline gives CDR1 SGHAT, CDR2 FQNNGV. CDR3: CASSLGPGQGNTEAFF. The DNA for the CDR3 is TGTGCCAGCAGCTTAGGTCCGGGACAGGGGAACACTGAAGCTTTCTTT.

The chain recombines TRBV6-5 with TRBJ1-2; D may be TRBD1 (6 bases). This CDR3 has 11 residues. V lost 6 bases and J lost 8, with 10 bases in between. CDR1 MNHEY and CDR2 SVGAGI come from the germline V gene. DNA of the CDR3: TGTGCCAGCAGCACAGGGTACGGCTACACCTTC. Amino acid sequence: CASSTGYGYTF.

J is TRBJ2-7 and V is TRBV29-1, with TRBD1 matching over 7 bases. The J segment lost 3 bases and the V segment lost 6 bases, leaving 5 bases of the junction unmatched. The CDR3 totals 12 residues. Germline V gene sequence: CDR1 SQVTM, CDR2 ANQGSEA. The CDR3 coding sequence is TGCAGCGTAGGGGGCGCCGACTACGAGCAGTACTTC. It translates to CSVGGADYEQYF.

This rearrangement joins TRBV18 to TRBJ2-1; D might be TRBD2 (5 bases). The CDR3 consists of 13 residues. The germline gives CDR1 KGHSH, CDR2 LQKENI. Deletions cut 4 bases from V and 12 bases from J, with 16 bases between. The CDR3 DNA follows: TGTGCCAGCTCACTCCGACGGGATCCAGGGCAGTTCTTC. It encodes CASSLRRDPGQFF.

The table lists this clone with a few counts. The J gene is TRBJ2-7, the V gene TRBV9; TRBD2 matches 12 bases. This CDR3 spans 14 amino acids. The germline CDR1 and CDR2 sequences are SGDLS and YYNGEE. V gave up 4 bases and J gave up 6 bases; unmatched junction bases: 5. The CDR3 region has the DNA TGTGCCAGCAGCCTTGCACTAGCGGGAGGCGAGCAGTACTTC. Its protein product is CASSLALAGGEQYF. Full variable domain (rest looked up from reference TRBV9 and TRBJ2-7): DSGVTQTPKHLITATGQRVTLRCSPRSGDLSVYWYQQSLDQGLQFLIQYYNGEERAKGNILERFSAQQFPDLHSELNLSSLELGDSALYFCASSLALAGGEQYFGPGTRLTVT.

The chain couples TRBV6-5 to TRBJ2-5, with 9 nucleotides matching TRBD1. The CDR3 contains 13 residues. The V gene's germline CDR1 is MNHEY and CDR2 SVGAGI. J lost 5 bases, V lost 6 bases, and 4 bases had no gene match. CDR3 protein: CASRQGAEETQYF. Written as DNA, the CDR3 is TGTGCCAGCAGACAGGGGGCGGAGGAGACCCAGTACTTC.

The chain carries TRBV6-4 and TRBJ2-6; 9 positions match TRBD1. Germline CDR1 MRHNA, CDR2 SNTAGT. CDR3 length: 18 residues. V lost 5 bases, J lost 0 bases, and 8 bases stayed unmatched. The CDR3 spells CASSPPGQGTSGANVLTF. CDR3 nucleotide sequence: TGTGCCAGCAGTCCTCCGGGACAGGGAACCTCTGGGGCCAACGTCCTGACTTTC.

The chain is built from TRBV5-1 and TRBJ1-2, with a tentative D call TRBD1 (6 bases). Germline CDR1 is SGHRS and CDR2 is YFSETQ. The CDR3 extends over 14 amino acids. V lost 0 bases and J lost 5, with 11 bases in between. In DNA form, the CDR3 reads TGCGCCAGCAGCTTGGACAGGGAACTTTATGGCTACACCTTC. This gives the protein CASSLDRELYGYTF.

This clone has only a few counts. This chain joins TRBV9 and TRBJ2-1; tentative D call: TRBD2 (6 bases). In germline, CDR1 is SGDLS, CDR2 YYNGEE. V lost 0 bases, J lost 9 bases, and 13 bases lay in between. CDR3 length: 14 residues. In nucleotides, the CDR3 is TGTGCCAGCAGCGTAGTCGGGAGAAGTAGTGAGCAGTTCTTC. Amino acid sequence: CASSVVGRSSEQFF.

This sequence joins TRBV19 and TRBJ1-1, with 9 bases aligning to TRBD1. J lost 4 bases, V lost 5 bases, and 8 bases had no gene match. CDR1 LNHDA and CDR2 SQIVND come from the germline V gene (reference sequence). CDR3 size: 15 residues. The CDR3 loop reads CASSEQGAEGTEAFF. The CDR3 DNA is TGTGCCAGTAGTGAACAGGGGGCGGAGGGCACTGAAGCTTTCTTT.

The chain links TRBV5-1 to TRBJ1-4, with D possibly being TRBD1 (6 bases). The V gene's germline CDR1 is SGHRS and CDR2 YFSETQ. This CDR3 is built from 16 residues. Trimming pared 7 bases from V and 5 bases from J, leaving 21 bases between. CDR3 nucleotide sequence: TGCGCCAGCCAGGGGTCCTCTTTTGACATCAATGAAAAACTGTTTTTT. It codes for CASQGSSFDINEKLFF.

V gene TRBV19 combines with J gene TRBJ1-5, with 7 bases identical to TRBD1. Trimming took 8 bases from V and 7 from J; bases not matched to a gene: 8. In germline, CDR1 is LNHDA, CDR2 SQIVND (reference sequence). This CDR3 is built from 13 residues. The CDR3 region is CASLPRGEQPQHF. The CDR3 nucleotides are TGTGCCAGTCTGCCCAGGGGGGAACAGCCCCAGCATTTT.

This clone was seen a handful of times. The CDR3 DNA reads TGTGCCAGCAGCCAGGCCGGGGACTATGGCTACACCTTC. Protein: CASSQAGDYGYTF. This chain joins TRBV9 and TRBJ1-2; D remains unclear. CDR1 and CDR2 from the germline V gene are SGDLS and YYNGEE. The germline V and J ends were trimmed by 4 bases and 3 bases, with 10 bases remaining between them. The CDR3 length is 13 residues.

This chain connects TRBV6-1 to TRBJ2-5; 8 nucleotides agree with TRBD1. V lost 4 bases and J lost 4; bases outside the gene matches: 8. The CDR3 spans 15 residues. Per germline, CDR1 MNHNS and CDR2 SASEGT. The CDR3, as DNA: TGTGCCAGCAGTGTCAGGGGGCGCGATGGAGAGACCCAGTACTTC. Translation: CASSVRGRDGETQYF.

In this sample, this clone turned up once. This chain joins TRBV5-4 and TRBJ2-7; no reliable D call. Germline-derived CDR1 and CDR2 are SGHNT and YYREEE (reference sequence). Trimming left V 4 bases short and J 0 bases short, with 8 bases between. This CDR3 is built from 13 residues. CDR3: CASSDWNSYEQYF. CDR3 sequence (DNA): TGTGCCAGCAGCGACTGGAACTCCTACGAGCAGTACTTC.

This chain links TRBV9 with TRBJ1-3, with D perhaps matching TRBD1 (5 bases). Germline CDR1 SGDLS, CDR2 YYNGEE. V lost 4 bases, J lost 2 bases, and 19 bases lay in between. This CDR3 contains 17 residues. The CDR3 region has the DNA TGTGCCAGCAGCCTCGGGACTCAAGCTAAAGCTGGAAACACCATATATTTT. Its protein is CASSLGTQAKAGNTIYF. The variable domain in full, with the rest retrieved from reference TRBV9 and TRBJ1-3, is DSGVTQTPKHLITATGQRVTLRCSPRSGDLSVYWYQQSLDQGLQFLIQYYNGEERAKGNILERFSAQQFPDLHSELNLSSLELGDSALYFCASSLGTQAKAGNTIYFGEGSWLTVV.

In its sample, this clone was seen a few times. DNA for the CDR3: TGTGCCTGGAGTAAGGAGGAGGAAGGTGGCTACACCTTC. It encodes CAWSKEEEGGYTF. This sequence joins TRBV30 and TRBJ1-2; D unclear. Germline V gene sequence: CDR1 GTSNPN, CDR2 SVGIG (reference sequence). The V end lost 2 bases, the J end lost 7 bases, and 14 bases lay between the germline ends. There are 13 residues in the CDR3.

The chain joins TRBV19 to TRBJ1-2, with D maybe TRBD1 (6 bases). V was shortened by 0 bases and J by 4 bases, with 15 bases between the two germline ends. Germline CDR1 is LNHDA and CDR2 is SQIVND (reference sequence). The CDR3 is 16 residues long. The CDR3 nucleotides read TGTGCCAGTAGTATAGACCGAACAGGGACCGTCTATGGCTACACCTTC. Its translation: CASSIDRTGTVYGYTF.

This chain joins TRBV2 and TRBJ2-1; the match to TRBD2 covers 11 bases. Germline-derived CDR1 and CDR2 are SNHLY and FYNNEI. V shed 9 bases, J shed 8 bases, and the junction held 18 bases outside the gene matches. CDR3 length: 17 residues. CDR3 DNA: TGTGCCAGAGCGGACAGCAAACTACTAGCGGGAGTCCATGAGCAGTTCTTC. Translation gives CARADSKLLAGVHEQFF.

A few counts support this clone. J is TRBJ2-5 and V is TRBV5-4; D is perhaps TRBD1 (6 bases). The V end was cut by 1 base, the J end by 4 bases, with 14 bases between. Looked up from germline, CDR1 is SGHNT and CDR2 is YYREEE (reference sequence). The CDR3 is 15 amino acids. The CDR3 DNA reads as TGTGCCAGCAGCTTGACGACAGGCCACCGAGAGACCCAGTACTTC. Its translation is CASSLTTGHRETQYF.